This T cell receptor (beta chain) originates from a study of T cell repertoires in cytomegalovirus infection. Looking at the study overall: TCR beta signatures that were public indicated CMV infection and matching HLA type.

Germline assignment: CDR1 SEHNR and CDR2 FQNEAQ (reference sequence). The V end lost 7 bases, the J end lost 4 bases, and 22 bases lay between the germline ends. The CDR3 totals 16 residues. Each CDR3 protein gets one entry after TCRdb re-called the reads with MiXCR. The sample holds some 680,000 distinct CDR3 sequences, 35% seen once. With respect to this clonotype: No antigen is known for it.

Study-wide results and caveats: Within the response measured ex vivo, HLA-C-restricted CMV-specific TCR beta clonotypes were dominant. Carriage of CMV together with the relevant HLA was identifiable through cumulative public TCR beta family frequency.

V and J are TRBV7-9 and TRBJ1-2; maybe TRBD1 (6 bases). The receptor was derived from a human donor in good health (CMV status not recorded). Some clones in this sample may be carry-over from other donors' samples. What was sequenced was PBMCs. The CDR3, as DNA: TGTGCCAGCACCGTAGTGGGGGGCGCATGGGGCTATGGCTACACCTTC. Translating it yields CASTVVGGAWGYGYTF.